The subject of this entry is one TCR beta chain. Its antigen is currently unknown. The data were taken from a study of graft-versus-host responses after intestinal transplantation. Study-wide background: All of the recipients had induction that used anti-thymocyte globulin, then tacrolimus and steroids for two to four years.

The V end was cut by 1 base, the J end by 2 bases, with 17 bases between. CDR1 SGHTA and CDR2 FQGNSA come from the germline V gene. This CDR3 has 17 residues. The data were produced by immunoSEQ multiplex PCR, yet TCRdb's version contains in-frame clones alone and is incomplete. The sample contains 70,000 or so clones, over 75% of which appear only once. Findings of the study overall: Detected in recipient marrow were GvH clones, some of which were first observed in ileum or blood.

The V gene is TRBV7-2, the J gene TRBJ1-1, with D perhaps matching TRBD1 (6 bases). The TCR sequence derives from a human donor who was the organ donor for an intestinal transplant. The starting material was unstimulated CD4+ T cells sorted from spleen or lymph node cells, obtained before transplant. CDR3 loop: CASSLESWGRGNTEAFF. CDR3 DNA sequence: TGTGCCAGCAGCTTAGAATCCTGGGGGCGTGGTAACACTGAAGCTTTCTTT.